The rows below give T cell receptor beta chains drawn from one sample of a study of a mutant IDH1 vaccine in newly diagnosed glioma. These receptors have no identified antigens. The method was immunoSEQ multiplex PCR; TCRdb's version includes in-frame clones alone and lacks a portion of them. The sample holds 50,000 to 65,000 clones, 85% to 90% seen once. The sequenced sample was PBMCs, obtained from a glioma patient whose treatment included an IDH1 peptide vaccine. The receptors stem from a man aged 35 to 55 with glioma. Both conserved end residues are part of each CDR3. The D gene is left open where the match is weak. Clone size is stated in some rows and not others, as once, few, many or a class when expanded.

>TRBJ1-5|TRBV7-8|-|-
CASSPRGVASNQPQHF
TGTGCCAGCAGTCCCCGGGGGGTCGCTAGCAATCAGCCCCAGCATTTT
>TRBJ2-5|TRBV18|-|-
CASSPSREETQYF
TGTGCCAGCTCACCAAGCAGGGAAGAGACCCAGTACTTC
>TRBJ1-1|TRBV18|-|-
CASSPSNQGREAFF
TGTGCCAGCTCACCATCGAATCAGGGCAGGGAAGCTTTCTTT
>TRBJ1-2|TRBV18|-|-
CASSPQGANYGYTF
TGTGCCAGCTCACCACAGGGAGCTAACTATGGCTACACCTTC
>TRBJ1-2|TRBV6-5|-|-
CASSYSGGLGNYGYTF
TGTGCCAGCAGTTACTCGGGGGGGCTTGGGAACTATGGCTACACCTTC
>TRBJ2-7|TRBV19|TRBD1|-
CASSTGSSGTGRGEQYF
TGTGCCAGTAGCACCGGATCCTCCGGGACAGGGAGAGGCGAGCAGTACTTC
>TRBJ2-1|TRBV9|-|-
CASSGYNEQFF
TGTGCCAGCAGCGGCTACAATGAGCAGTTCTTC
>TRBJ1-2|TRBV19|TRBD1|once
CASAVTGAPGYTF
TGTGCCAGTGCGGTTACAGGGGCCCCTGGCTACACCTTC
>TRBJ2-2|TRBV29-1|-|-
CSVVPGGAGELFF
TGCAGCGTTGTACCAGGGGGGGCCGGGGAGCTGTTTTTT
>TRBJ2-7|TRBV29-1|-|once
CSVESEKDEQYF
TGCAGCGTTGAGTCCGAGAAGGACGAGCAGTACTTC
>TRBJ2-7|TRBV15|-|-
CATSRDGYEQYF
TGTGCCACCAGCAGAGACGGGTACGAGCAGTACTTC
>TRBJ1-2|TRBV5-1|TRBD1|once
CASSRTGQGRQLGYTF
TGCGCCAGCAGTCGCACAGGACAGGGTCGGCAACTTGGCTACACCTTC
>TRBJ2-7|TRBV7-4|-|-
CASSSLGPGADEQYF
TGTGCCAGCAGCTCGTTGGGACCTGGGGCGGACGAGCAGTACTTC
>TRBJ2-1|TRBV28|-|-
CASSFPGRSNEQFF
TGTGCCAGCAGTTTCCCCGGGCGTTCCAATGAGCAGTTCTTC
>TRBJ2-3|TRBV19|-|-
CASSPTLDTQYF
TGTGCCAGTAGTCCGACATTGGATACGCAGTATTTT
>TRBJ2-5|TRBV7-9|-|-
CASSQTSASEGTQYF
TGTGCCAGCAGCCAGACTAGTGCTTCCGAAGGGACCCAGTACTTC
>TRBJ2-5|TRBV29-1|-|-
CSVKDAPETQYF
TGCAGCGTCAAGGACGCACCAGAGACCCAGTACTTC
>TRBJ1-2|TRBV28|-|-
CASSQGYGYTF
TGTGCCAGCAGTCAGGGTTATGGCTACACCTTC
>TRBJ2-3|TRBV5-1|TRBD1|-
CASSLGGQGAEAQYF
TGCGCCAGCAGCTTGGGCGGACAGGGGGCCGAGGCGCAGTATTTT
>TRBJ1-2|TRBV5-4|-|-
CASSSYEPGWGYTF
TGTGCCAGCAGCTCCTACGAGCCAGGGTGGGGCTACACCTTC
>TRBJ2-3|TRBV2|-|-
CASRKSGLTDTQYF
TGTGCCAGCAGGAAAAGCGGACTCACAGATACGCAGTATTTT
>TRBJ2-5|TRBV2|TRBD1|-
CASSPDRGFETQYF
TGTGCCAGCAGTCCGGACAGGGGATTCGAGACCCAGTACTTC
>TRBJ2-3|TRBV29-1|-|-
CSVTRGVDTQYF
TGCAGCGTGACCAGAGGGGTAGATACGCAGTATTTT
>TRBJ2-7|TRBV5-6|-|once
CASSPSDMGVEQYF
TGTGCCAGCAGCCCCTCAGATATGGGGGTCGAGCAGTACTTC
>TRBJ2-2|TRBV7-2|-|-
CASSLRLSGELFF
TGTGCCAGCAGCCTGAGACTGAGCGGGGAGCTGTTTTTT
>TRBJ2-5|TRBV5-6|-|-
CASSPIAVQETQYF
TGTGCCAGCAGCCCGATAGCGGTTCAAGAGACCCAGTACTTC
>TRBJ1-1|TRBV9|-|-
CASSVGGRDEAFF
TGTGCCAGCAGCGTAGGCGGGAGGGATGAAGCTTTCTTT
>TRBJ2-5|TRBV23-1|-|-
CASPEGGETQYF
TGCGCCAGCCCCGAAGGAGGGGAGACCCAGTACTTC
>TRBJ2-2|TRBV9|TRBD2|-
CASSFQGEGGELFF
TGTGCCAGCAGCTTCCAAGGGGAGGGCGGGGAGCTGTTTTTT
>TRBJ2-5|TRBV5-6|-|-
CASSLFETQYF
TGTGCCAGCAGCTTGTTTGAGACCCAGTACTTC
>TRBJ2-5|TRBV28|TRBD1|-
CASSLPGTGWETQYF
TGTGCCAGCAGCCTCCCCGGGACAGGGTGGGAGACCCAGTACTTC
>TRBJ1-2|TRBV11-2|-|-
CASSLLHTANYGYTF
TGTGCCAGCAGCTTACTCCACACAGCTAACTATGGCTACACCTTC
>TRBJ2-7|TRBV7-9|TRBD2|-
CASSALAGTSYEQYF
TGTGCCAGCAGCGCCCTAGCGGGTACCTCCTACGAGCAGTACTTC
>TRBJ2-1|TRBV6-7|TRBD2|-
CASSLWQTGLAGEDHYNEQFF
TGTGCCAGCAGCTTATGGCAAACGGGACTAGCGGGAGAGGATCACTACAATGAGCAGTTCTTC
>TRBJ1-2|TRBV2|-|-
CASKWDANYGYTF
TGTGCCTCAAAATGGGACGCTAACTATGGCTACACCTTC
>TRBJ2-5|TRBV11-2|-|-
CASSLRTAQETQYF
TGTGCCAGCAGCCTCAGGACGGCCCAAGAGACCCAGTACTTC
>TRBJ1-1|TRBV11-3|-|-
CASSPSDMNTEAFF
TGTGCCAGCAGCCCTTCAGATATGAACACTGAAGCTTTCTTT
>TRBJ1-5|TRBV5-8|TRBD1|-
CASSSDRRASNQPQHF
TGTGCCAGCAGCTCGGACAGGAGGGCTAGCAATCAGCCCCAGCATTTT
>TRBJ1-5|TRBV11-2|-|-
CASSLSGINQPQHF
TGTGCCAGCAGCTTATCAGGGATCAATCAGCCCCAGCATTTT
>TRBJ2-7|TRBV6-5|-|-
CASRQGSREQYF
TGTGCCAGCAGACAGGGTTCTCGGGAGCAGTACTTC
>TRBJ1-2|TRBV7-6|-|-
CASSRGTETNYGYTF
TGTGCCAGCAGCCGCGGGACTGAAACTAACTATGGCTACACCTTC
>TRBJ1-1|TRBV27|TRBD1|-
CASTPGQGAAEAFF
TGTGCCAGCACCCCGGGACAGGGGGCAGCTGAAGCTTTCTTT
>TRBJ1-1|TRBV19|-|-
CASSIWEKDTEAFF
TGTGCCAGTAGTATATGGGAGAAGGACACTGAAGCTTTCTTT
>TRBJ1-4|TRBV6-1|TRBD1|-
CATTPGTVNEKLFF
TGTGCCACCACCCCCGGGACAGTTAATGAAAAACTGTTTTTT
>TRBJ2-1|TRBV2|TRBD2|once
CASSQRERNEQFF
TGTGCCAGCAGCCAGCGGGAGAGGAATGAGCAGTTCTTC
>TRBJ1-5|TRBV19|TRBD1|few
CASRTGTSNQPQHF
TGTGCCAGCAGGACAGGGACCAGCAATCAGCCCCAGCATTTT